The T cell receptor (beta chain) under discussion was sequenced for a study of shared clonotypes between healthy human individuals. Study results and limitations: Sampling was confined to blood; repertoires within tissues likely differ. When naive CD4 clonotypes were compared across a few donors, around 5% were shared.

This CDR3 is 17 amino acids long. For this clone: The antigen remains unidentified.

Naive CD8 isolation took CD45RO-negative cells positively selected for CCR7 and excluded terminally differentiated effector memory CD45RA+ cells. Adult donors, all healthy and HIV-negative, had no recent acute infections or vaccinations. Method: immunoSEQ multiplex PCR; TCRdb's copy keeps in-frame clones and lacks some. The profile shows a few hundred thousand clones, about 95% of them singletons. The sample was naive CD8+ T cells sorted from blood. This TCR was recovered from a woman younger than 45 in good health. This rearrangement joins TRBV21-1 to TRBJ2-3; whether TRBD2, the table's D call, matches the DNA was not checked. TRBV21-1 is tagged as a pseudogene. CDR3 nucleotide sequence: TGTGCCAGCAACACCAGGCCGGCGGAGGCCCGCACAGATACGCAGTATTTT. Its protein product is CASNTRPAEARTDTQYF.